This T cell receptor beta chain was retrieved from a study of cytomegalovirus exposure and HLA in healthy donors. Study overall: Early released data comprised about 84 million unique TCRs from HLA-typed donors. The study's findings and limits: Among donors in an Asian-associated ancestry cluster, a later analysis reportedly found fewer N-insertions than the roughly 700-donor mean. There were several of the most significant clusters that appeared linked to common viral pathogens in a later analysis. There were some V segments, including TRBV6-2 and TRBV6-3, excluded as indistinguishable.

The PCR employed 60 Vbeta primers together with 13 Jbeta primers. Sequencing used immunoSEQ multiplex PCR; TCRdb keeps in-frame clones, though not all of them. Of 170,000 or so clones in the sample, about four fifths were seen once. A remark on this clone: The antigen remains undetermined.

CDR3 size: 13 residues. Germline-derived CDR1 and CDR2 are SGHKS and YYEKEE (reference sequence). Trimming left V 0 bases short and J 7 bases short, with 10 bases between. The chain links TRBV5-5 to TRBJ1-1; D is perhaps TRBD1 (5 bases). This sequence was found in a woman in her forties or fifties in good health and CMV-seropositive. Sequenced sample: PBMCs. The CDR3: CASSLEGAYEAFF. The CDR3, as DNA: TGTGCCAGCAGCTTGGAAGGGGCGTATGAAGCTTTCTTT.